These T cell receptor beta chains were read from a single sample in a study of blood T cells in healthy people across ages. TCRdb fed the 5' RACE reads into MiXCR, producing one record per CDR3 protein. Among 910,000 or so distinct CDR3 sequences listed, just over 50% were seen once. Material: blood. Source of these receptors: a woman aged 55-70 years in good health. The conserved cysteine and the conserved F or W are not part of the CDR3 here.

TRBJ2-2 13 TRBV7-9 ASSFEDTFTGELF
TRBJ2-3 12 TRBV5-5 ASSYRETPHTQY
TRBJ2-7 11 TRBV10-3 AISTGTGYEQY
NA 13 TRBV7-6 ASSLVNLAGYEQY
TRBJ1-2 12 TRBV20-1 SAPTLDGAYGYT
TRBJ1-2 12 TRBV3-1 ASTLGVSGRGYT
TRBJ1-5 14 TRBV7-9 ASSPGGGPPSEPQH
TRBJ2-2 11 TRBV7-2 ASSSLPTGELF
TRBJ2-3 12 TRBV24-1 ATSDAKPTDTQY
TRBJ2-1 8 TRBV12-3/TRBV12-4 ASSFYEQF
NA 14 TRBV20-1 SARDDLATLLYEQY
TRBJ2-7 10 TRBV28 ASTFMRGEQY
TRBJ2-1 13 TRBV4-1 ASSPDHRDYNEQF